A single sample is the source of the 23 T cell receptor beta chains below, sequenced in a study of cytomegalovirus exposure and HLA in healthy donors. With 60 Vbeta and 13 Jbeta primers, the PCR was carried out. The repertoire was sequenced with immunoSEQ multiplex PCR; TCRdb's copy has only in-frame clones and lacks some. The table shows about 150,000 clones, with roughly 80% occurring only once. The source material was PBMCs. The receptor set was obtained from a man younger than 35 in good health and CMV-seropositive.

This chain links TRBV30 with TRBJ2-2, with D possibly matching TRBD1 (6 bases). The V end lost 3 bases, the J end lost 4 bases, and 15 bases lay between the germline ends. Germline loops: CDR1 GTSNPN, CDR2 SVGIG (reference sequence). This CDR3 spans 15 amino acids. In DNA, the CDR3 is TGTGCCTGGAGCGCGACCGGGACATTCACCGGGGAGCTGTTTTTT. Amino acids: CAWSATGTFTGELFF.

V and J are TRBV4-1 and TRBJ2-3; 7 bases match TRBD2. CDR1 MGHRA and CDR2 YSYEKL come from the germline V gene. V shed 4 bases, J shed 5 bases, and the junction held 18 bases outside the gene matches. This CDR3 region has 18 residues. DNA of the CDR3: TGCGCCAGCAGCCGAATGACCTACGGGGCGGGAGACGTAGATACGCAGTATTTT. Protein: CASSRMTYGAGDVDTQYF.

The genes are TRBV6-5 and TRBJ2-3, with a possible D match to TRBD1 (5 bases). CDR1 MNHEY and CDR2 SVGAGI come from the germline V gene. The CDR3 contains 14 residues. The V end was cut by 2 bases, the J end by 4 bases, with 10 bases between. The CDR3 bases are TGTGCCAGCAGTTACCGACAGAGTGCAGATACGCAGTATTTT. This encodes CASSYRQSADTQYF.

Concerning this clone itself: At one of its ends the junction is not consistent with the germline gene, which may arise from a read error. At the DNA level, this CDR3 is encoded by other sequences in the same sample as well. This chain links TRBV2 with TRBJ1-2; D gene ambiguous. The CDR3 has 13 residues. The germline CDR1 and CDR2 sequences are SNHLY and FYNNEI. CDR3 nucleotides: TGTGCCAGCACAATGGAGGTTAACTATGGTTACACCTTC. Translation gives CASTMEVNYGYTF. The whole variable domain, filled in from reference TRBV2 and TRBJ1-2, reads EPEVTQTPSHQVTQMGQEVILRCVPISNHLYFYWYRQILGQKVEFLVSFYNNEISEKSEIFDDQFSVERPDGSNFTLKIRSTKLEDSAMYFCASTMEVNYGYTFGSGTRLTVV.

The genes are TRBV5-1 and TRBJ2-7; the D is unclear. Trimming shortened V by 0 bases and J by 3 bases, and 10 bases separated the two germline ends. This CDR3 is 14 amino acids long. Germline assignment: CDR1 SGHRS and CDR2 YFSETQ. The DNA of the CDR3 is TGCGCCAGCAGCTTGGCCGTACAAAACTACGAGCAGTACTTC. It is translated as CASSLAVQNYEQYF.

DNA for the CDR3: TGTGCCAGTGCTCCTTCCCCTAGCTTGGCCAAAAACATTCAGTACTTC. Its protein product is CASAPSPSLAKNIQYF. V and J are TRBV27 and TRBJ2-4; D might be TRBD2 (5 bases). Per the germline V gene, CDR1 is MNHEY and CDR2 is SMNVEV (reference sequence). The length of the CDR3 is 16 residues. Trimming removed 9 bases from V and 1 base from J, with 19 bases in between.

V usage is TRBV28 and J usage is TRBJ2-7; TRBD2 agrees at 9 bases. Trimming cost V 8 bases and J 7 bases; bases outside gene matches: 15. In germline, CDR1 is MDHEN, CDR2 SYDVKM. The CDR3 runs 15 residues. This CDR3 reads CASFPPAGGLKEQYF. The CDR3 nucleotides are TGTGCCAGCTTCCCCCCAGCGGGAGGATTGAAAGAGCAGTACTTC.

This clone showed up just once. J is TRBJ1-1 and V is TRBV12-5, with 7 bases identical to TRBD1. The CDR3 loop spans 14 amino acids. Per germline, CDR1 LGHNT and CDR2 FRNRAP. Trimming removed 2 bases from V and 5 bases from J; junction bases left unmatched: 5. The CDR3 DNA reads as TGTGCTAGTGGTTTGTCGACAGGGAAGACTGAAGCTTTCTTT. Translated: CASGLSTGKTEAFF.

The chain joins TRBV7-9 to TRBJ2-5; 9 nucleotides align to TRBD2. Germline CDR1 SEHNR, CDR2 FQNEAQ (reference sequence). Losses at the gene ends were 6 bases for V and 7 bases for J; bases not matched to a gene: 21. CDR3 length: 18 residues. This CDR3 is CASRKRASAGGSGVTQYF. CDR3 sequence (DNA): TGTGCCAGCAGAAAGAGGGCCAGCGCGGGAGGGAGCGGTGTGACCCAGTACTTC.

The chain combines TRBV2 with TRBJ1-6; D is perhaps TRBD1 (5 bases). V gave up 7 bases and J gave up 0 bases, with 10 bases separating them. The CDR3 covers 15 residues. Germline-derived CDR1 and CDR2 are SNHLY and FYNNEI. For the CDR3, the DNA is TGTGCCAGCAATAGACAGAGCTCCTATAATTCACCCCTCCACTTT. This sequence encodes CASNRQSSYNSPLHF.

This clone was detected only a few times. J is TRBJ1-1 and V is TRBV27; the D gene is possibly TRBD1 (5 bases). The CDR3 covers 16 residues. Trimming shortened V by 11 bases and J by 1 base, and 23 bases separated the two germline ends. Germline V lookup: CDR1 MNHEY, CDR2 SMNVEV (reference sequence). DNA for the CDR3: TGTGCCCGCTGGGGCGGGGCGGCCCTAACGAACACTGAAGCTTTCTTT. The encoded protein is CARWGGAALTNTEAFF.

The chain employs TRBV7-9 and TRBJ2-4, with 7 nucleotides matching TRBD1. This CDR3 is 16 amino acids long. Per germline, CDR1 SEHNR and CDR2 FQNEAQ (reference sequence). V lost 1 base and J lost 6; bases outside the gene matches: 9. The CDR3 region has the DNA TGTGCCAGCAGCTTAGTAGAGACAGGGTTAGGAAACATTCAGTACTTC. It translates to CASSLVETGLGNIQYF.

V is TRBV5-6 and J is TRBJ2-2, with D tentatively TRBD1 (5 bases). The CDR3 has 15 residues. Trimming stripped 2 bases from V and 5 bases from J, with 13 bases between. Germline-derived CDR1 and CDR2 are SGHDT and YYEEEE. The chain's CDR3 is CASSLYQGWTGELFF. CDR3 bases: TGTGCCAGCAGCTTATACCAGGGATGGACCGGGGAGCTGTTTTTT.

This clone has more than one count but fewer than ten. The rearrangement links TRBV18 to TRBJ1-1; TRBD1 might be the D (5 bases). The germline V gene has CDR1 KGHSH and CDR2 LQKENI. Trimming stripped 3 bases from V and 3 bases from J, with 14 bases between. This CDR3 spans 15 amino acids. CDR3 nucleotide sequence: TGTGCCAGCTCACCCCTATCTCGGGGGTACACTGAAGCTTTCTTT. Protein: CASSPLSRGYTEAFF. The whole variable domain, remainder taken from reference TRBV18 and TRBJ1-1, is NAGVMQNPRHLVRRRGQEARLRCSPMKGHSHVYWYRQLPEEGLKFMVYLQKENIIDESGMPKERFSAEFPKEGPSILRIQQVVRGDSAAYFCASSPLSRGYTEAFFGQGTRLTVV.

This clone was observed a few times. The V and J genes are TRBV18 and TRBJ2-2; D ambiguous. Trimming took 0 bases from V and 6 from J, leaving 8 bases between them. Germline lookup yields CDR1 KGHSH and CDR2 LQKENI. The CDR3 is made up of 14 amino acids. CDR3 sequence reads: CASSPPRVAGELFF. The CDR3 DNA reads TGTGCCAGCTCACCACCCCGAGTCGCCGGGGAGCTGTTTTTT.

The genes are TRBV5-1 and TRBJ1-4; 9 bases match TRBD1. The CDR3 spans 17 residues. Germline CDR1 is SGHRS and CDR2 is YFSETQ. With V trimmed by 0 bases and J by 5 bases, 8 bases remained unmatched. In nucleotides, the CDR3 is TGCGCCAGCAGCTTGGAACTATCCGGGACAGGGAATGAAAAACTGTTTTTT. It codes for CASSLELSGTGNEKLFF.

The CDR3 reads CASRQQGLSYEQYF. For the CDR3, the DNA is TGTGCCAGCAGGCAACAGGGACTATCCTACGAGCAGTACTTC. V usage is TRBV28 and J usage is TRBJ2-7; weak D call: TRBD2 (7 bases). V dropped 6 bases and J dropped 1 base, with 13 bases sitting between them. Germline-derived CDR1 and CDR2 are MDHEN and SYDVKM. CDR3 size: 14 residues.

The genes are TRBV4-1 and TRBJ2-1; D is ambiguous. Trimming pared 0 bases from V and 9 bases from J, leaving 6 bases between. This CDR3 spans 12 amino acids. Looked up from germline, CDR1 is MGHRA and CDR2 is YSYEKL. The CDR3 loop is CASSQDEAEQFF. CDR3 DNA sequence: TGCGCCAGCAGCCAAGATGAGGCTGAGCAGTTCTTC.

The genes are TRBV5-6 and TRBJ1-1, with 8 bases identical to TRBD1. The CDR3 is made up of 16 amino acids. Germline CDR1 reads SGHDT; CDR2 reads YYEEEE. V was clipped by 3 bases and J by 1 base; unmatched bases: 8. For the CDR3, the DNA is TGTGCCAGCAGCTCCTGGACAGGGTTCCAGAACACTGAAGCTTTCTTT. As protein: CASSSWTGFQNTEAFF.

The chain carries TRBV28 and TRBJ1-4; D perhaps matches TRBD1 (5 bases). Trimming cost V 9 bases and J 7 bases, with 18 bases left between them. The CDR3 length is 14 residues. Germline V gene sequence: CDR1 MDHEN, CDR2 SYDVKM. The CDR3 protein is CASSPPRESEKLFF. The CDR3, as DNA: TGTGCCAGTTCACCCCCCAGGGAAAGTGAAAAACTGTTTTTT.

The chain combines TRBV9 with TRBJ2-6; TRBD1 matches 7 bases. The V segment lost 2 bases and the J segment 0 bases; nucleotides outside the gene matches: 2. The CDR3 has 16 amino acids. Per germline, CDR1 SGDLS and CDR2 YYNGEE. The chain's CDR3 is CASSVPGGSGANVLTF. The DNA for the CDR3 is TGTGCCAGCAGCGTCCCAGGGGGCTCTGGGGCCAACGTCCTGACTTTC.

This clone was seen only once. The chain combines TRBV6-6 with TRBJ1-2; D is perhaps TRBD1 (5 bases). V lost 6 bases and J 6 bases, leaving 11 bases between the germline ends. CDR1 and CDR2 from the germline V gene are MNHNY and SVGAGI (reference sequence). The CDR3 totals 12 residues. CDR3 in amino acids: CASRGLGDGYTF. In DNA form, the CDR3 reads TGTGCCAGCAGGGGATTAGGGGATGGCTACACCTTC.

The V and J genes are TRBV27 and TRBJ2-3, with 7 bases matching TRBD1. Germline V gives CDR1 MNHEY, CDR2 SMNVEV (reference sequence). The trim removed 6 bases at V and 2 bases at J, leaving 5 bases unmatched. This CDR3 is 14 amino acids long. For the CDR3, the DNA is TGTGCCAGCAGACCGGGACAGACCACAGATACGCAGTATTTT. Translated: CASRPGQTTDTQYF.